This paragraph covers one TCR beta chain sequence. The germline V gene has CDR1 ENHRY and CDR2 SYGVKD. The CDR3 loop spans 15 amino acids. J lost 0 bases, V lost 4 bases, and 0 bases had no gene match. Using unique molecular identifiers, the investigators prepared the TCRbeta library. One entry per CDR3 protein results from TCRdb running MiXCR on the PCR reads. This table holds 250,000 to 400,000 distinct CDR3 sequences, roughly 25% found once. This sample was taken from a study of T-cell reconstitution after alpha-beta-depleted transplantation in children. The sample was PBMCs, mostly from graft donor cells, taken 180 days after TCRalphabeta/CD19-depleted stem cell transplant. The sequence derives from a male patient younger than 18 who had a stem cell transplant for acute lymphoblastic leukemia, so the T cells may come from the graft donor. The chain combines TRBV10-3 with TRBJ2-1, with 10 bases matching TRBD2. For the CDR3, the DNA is TGTGCCATCAGTGGACTAGCGGGCTCCTACAATGAGCAGTTCTTC. As protein: CAISGLAGSYNEQFF.